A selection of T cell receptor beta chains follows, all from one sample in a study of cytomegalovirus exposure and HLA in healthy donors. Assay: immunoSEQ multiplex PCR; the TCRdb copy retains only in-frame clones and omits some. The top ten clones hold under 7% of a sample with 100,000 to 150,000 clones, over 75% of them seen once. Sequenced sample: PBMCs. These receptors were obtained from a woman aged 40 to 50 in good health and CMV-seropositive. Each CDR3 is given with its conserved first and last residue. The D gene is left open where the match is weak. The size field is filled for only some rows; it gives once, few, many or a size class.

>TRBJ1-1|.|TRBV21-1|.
CASSPRDSSSRENTEAFF
TGTGCCAGCAGCCCCCGGGACAGCAGTTCAAGGGAGAACACTGAAGCTTTCTTT
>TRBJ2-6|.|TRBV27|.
CASSPRGTGANVLTF
TGTGCCAGCAGTCCTAGGGGGACTGGGGCCAACGTCCTGACTTTC
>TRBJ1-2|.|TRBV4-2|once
CASSPPTGWSGYGYTF
TGTGCCAGCAGCCCCCCGACAGGTTGGAGTGGGTATGGCTACACCTTC
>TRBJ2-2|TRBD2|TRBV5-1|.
CASKGLAATNTGELFF
TGCGCCAGCAAGGGACTAGCGGCTACGAACACCGGGGAGCTGTTTTTT
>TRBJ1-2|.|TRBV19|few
CASTGRGGYGYTF
TGTGCCAGTACCGGGAGGGGTGGCTATGGCTACACCTTC
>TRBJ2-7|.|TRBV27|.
CASRDPPGYEQYF
TGTGCCAGCAGAGACCCCCCGGGCTACGAGCAGTACTTC
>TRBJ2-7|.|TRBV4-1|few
CASSQLPYEQYF
TGCGCCAGCAGTCAACTCCCCTACGAGCAGTACTTC
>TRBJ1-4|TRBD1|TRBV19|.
CASRTGQGTSNEKLFF
TGTGCCAGTAGGACCGGACAGGGTACGTCTAATGAAAAACTGTTTTTT
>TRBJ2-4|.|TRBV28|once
CASSFRGWAKNIQYF
TGTGCCAGCAGTTTTAGGGGTTGGGCCAAAAACATTCAGTACTTC
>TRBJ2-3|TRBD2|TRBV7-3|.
CASSLGLAEATDTQYF
TGTGCCAGCAGCCTAGGACTAGCGGAGGCCACAGATACGCAGTATTTT
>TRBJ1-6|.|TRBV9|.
CASSPRPGDNSPLHF
TGTGCCAGCAGCCCCCGACCAGGCGATAATTCACCCCTCCACTTT
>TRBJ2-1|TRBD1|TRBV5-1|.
CASSLGQGYNEQFF
TGCGCCAGCAGCTTGGGACAGGGGTACAATGAGCAGTTCTTC
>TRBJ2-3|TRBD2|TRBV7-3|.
CASSLRGLAGRDTQYF
TGTGCCAGCAGCCTTCGTGGACTAGCGGGAAGAGATACGCAGTATTTT
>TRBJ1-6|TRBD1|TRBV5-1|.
CASRRDRGNSPLHF
TGCGCCAGCAGGCGAGACAGGGGTAATTCACCCCTCCACTTT
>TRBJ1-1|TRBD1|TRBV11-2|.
CASGTGLAEAFF
TGTGCCAGCGGGACAGGGCTGGCTGAAGCTTTCTTT
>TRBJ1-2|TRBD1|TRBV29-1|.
CSVPPGQFNYGYTF
TGCAGCGTGCCTCCGGGACAGTTTAACTATGGCTACACCTTC
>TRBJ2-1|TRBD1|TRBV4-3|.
CASSQRPHISGTGVNEQFF
TGCGCCAGCAGCCAACGGCCCCACATTTCCGGGACAGGGGTCAATGAGCAGTTCTTC
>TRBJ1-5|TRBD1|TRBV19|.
CASKIGGAGNQPQHF
TGTGCCAGTAAGATAGGGGGCGCCGGCAATCAGCCCCAGCATTTT
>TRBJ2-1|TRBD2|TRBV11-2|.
CASSSTRTRFDEQFF
TGTGCCAGCAGCTCCACCCGGACTAGATTCGATGAGCAGTTCTTC
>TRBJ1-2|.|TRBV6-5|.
CASSPTTNYGYPF
TGTGCCAGCAGTCCCACCACCAACTATGGCTACCCCTTC
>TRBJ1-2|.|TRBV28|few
CASKDTIIYGYTF
TGTGCCAGCAAGGACACGATCATTTATGGCTACACCTTC
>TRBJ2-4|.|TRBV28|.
CASSLNGVLAKNIQYF
TGTGCCAGCAGTTTAAACGGGGTCCTAGCCAAAAACATTCAGTACTTC
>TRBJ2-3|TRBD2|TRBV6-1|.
CASSDMLWVAGSDTQYF
TGTGCCAGCAGTGATATGTTGTGGGTAGCGGGGTCAGATACGCAGTATTTT
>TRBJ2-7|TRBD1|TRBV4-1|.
CASSQLPGTGVHEQYF
TGCGCCAGCAGCCAACTACCTGGGACAGGGGTACACGAGCAGTACTTC
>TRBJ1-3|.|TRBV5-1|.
CASSWTGGATGNTIYF
TGCGCCAGCAGCTGGACTGGAGGGGCGACTGGAAACACCATATATTTT
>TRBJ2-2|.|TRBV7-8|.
CASSFSAGELFF
TGTGCCAGCAGCTTCTCTGCCGGGGAGCTGTTTTTT
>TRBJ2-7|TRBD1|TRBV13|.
CASSLDGTGEYEQYF
TGTGCCAGCAGCTTAGACGGAACAGGGGAATACGAGCAGTACTTC
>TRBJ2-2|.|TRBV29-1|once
CSATDRPTGELFF
TGCAGCGCGACCGACAGGCCCACCGGGGAGCTGTTTTTT
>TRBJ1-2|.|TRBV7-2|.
CASSKDSNYGYTF
TGTGCCAGCAGCAAGGACAGTAACTATGGCTACACCTTC
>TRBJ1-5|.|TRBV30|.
CAWSGGPPAQHF
TGTGCCTGGAGTGGGGGCCCTCCGGCCCAGCATTTT
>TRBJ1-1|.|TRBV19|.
CASSIQGRGTEAFF
TGTGCCAGTAGTATTCAGGGAAGGGGGACTGAAGCTTTCTTT
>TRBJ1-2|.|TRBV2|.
CAGNPGLGGYGYTF
TGTGCCGGAAATCCGGGCCTCGGGGGCTATGGCTACACCTTC
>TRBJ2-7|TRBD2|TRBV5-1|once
CASSLLPSGVPHEQYF
TGCGCCAGCAGCTTGTTGCCTAGCGGGGTCCCCCACGAGCAGTACTTC
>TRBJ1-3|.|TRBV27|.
CASSLSASQGNTIYF
TGTGCCAGCAGTTTATCGGCCAGTCAAGGAAACACCATATATTTT
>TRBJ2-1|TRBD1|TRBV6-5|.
CASSYAQGASQEQFF
TGTGCCAGCAGTTACGCTCAGGGGGCCTCCCAGGAGCAGTTCTTC
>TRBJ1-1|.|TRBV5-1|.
CASRGGTEAFF
TGCGCCAGCCGGGGGGGGACTGAAGCTTTCTTT
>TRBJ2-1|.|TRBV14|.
CASRPDSYNEQFF
TGTGCCAGCAGGCCGGACAGCTACAATGAGCAGTTCTTC
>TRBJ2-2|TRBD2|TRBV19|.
CASSFRASGRALELFF
TGTGCCAGTAGCTTCCGGGCTAGCGGGAGGGCCTTGGAGCTGTTTTTT
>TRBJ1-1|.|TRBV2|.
CASSPQEGTSTEAFF
TGTGCCAGCAGCCCCCAGGAGGGGACGTCAACTGAAGCTTTCTTT
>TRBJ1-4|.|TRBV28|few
CASSLYGGSEKLFF
TGTGCCAGCAGTTTATATGGGGGGTCTGAAAAACTGTTTTTT
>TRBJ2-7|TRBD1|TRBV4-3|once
CASSQDWGQGAREQYF
TGCGCCAGCAGCCAAGATTGGGGACAGGGGGCAAGGGAGCAGTACTTC
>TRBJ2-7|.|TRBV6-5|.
CASSYSRQGHEQYF
TGTGCCAGCAGTTACTCCCGGCAGGGCCACGAGCAGTACTTC
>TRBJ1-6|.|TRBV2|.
CASSPQGRPLHF
TGTGCCAGCAGCCCGCAGGGTCGGCCCCTCCACTTT
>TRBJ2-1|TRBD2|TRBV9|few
CASRAGGGSYNEQFF
TGTGCCAGCAGAGCTGGGGGGGGCTCCTACAATGAGCAGTTCTTC